This T cell receptor (beta chain) was found in a study of beta chain features in type 1 diabetes. On the study more broadly: The samples had 85 million to 140 million sorted cells examined in all.

CD45RO/CCR7/CD25/CD127/CD95/CD27 staining was used to isolate CD4+ naive, central memory, regulatory and stem cell-like memory cells by sorting. Expressed TCRB transcripts were sequenced because the entire RNA isolate underwent reverse transcription. Method: immunoSEQ multiplex PCR; TCRdb's copy keeps in-frame clones and lacks some. This table holds about 410,000 clones, about 15% found once. Germline assignment: CDR1 SGDLS and CDR2 YYNGEE. V was cut by 1 base and J by 9 bases, with 8 bases left in between. This CDR3 has 12 residues. This clone has just a few counts. V is TRBV9 and J is TRBJ1-3; D remains unclear. The TCR comes from a man between 25 and 39 years old in good health. Material for sequencing was naive CD4+ T cells from blood. CDR3 nucleotides: TGTGCCAGCAGCGTAAAAGAAAGCACCATATATTTT. Its translation: CASSVKESTIYF. Complete variable domain (other parts from reference TRBV9 and TRBJ1-3): DSGVTQTPKHLITATGQRVTLRCSPRSGDLSVYWYQQSLDQGLQFLIQYYNGEERAKGNILERFSAQQFPDLHSELNLSSLELGDSALYFCASSVKESTIYFGEGSWLTVV.